The sequence of this TCR beta chain was determined in a study of T cell changes during pregnancy in multiple sclerosis. J was trimmed by 8 bases and V by 4 bases; bases with no gene match: 6. This CDR3 contains 16 residues. The V gene's germline CDR1 is SEHNR and CDR2 FQNEAQ (reference sequence). This clone was recorded once. The assay was immunoSEQ multiplex PCR, and TCRdb's table has in-frame clones only and misses some. Of some 70,000 clones listed, about 90% are singletons. This TCR came from a female donor with multiple sclerosis, enrolled in a pregnancy study. The source material was peripheral blood, sampled in the second trimester of pregnancy. The V call is TRBV7-9, the J call TRBJ2-1; 15 bases match TRBD2. CDR3 bases: TGTGCCAGCAGCTGGGCCGGACTAGCGGGGGGGCATGAGCAGTTCTTC. Translation gives CASSWAGLAGGHEQFF.